This T cell receptor beta chain was sequenced for a study of cytomegalovirus exposure and HLA in healthy donors. Study results and caveats: Common viral pathogens were later found to be apparently linked to several of the most significant clusters.

Trimming removed 6 bases from V and 2 bases from J; junction bases left unmatched: 5. CDR3 length: 14 residues. The V gene's germline CDR1 is KGHSH and CDR2 LQKENI. Comments on this clone: Its specificity is unknown.

The PCR had 60 Vbeta and 13 Jbeta primers. The table came from immunoSEQ multiplex PCR; TCRdb's copy has only in-frame clones and leaves some out. There are around 150,000 clones in the sample; under 80% occur only once, and 4.3% lies in the top ten. The sequencing input was PBMCs. This chain joins TRBV18 and TRBJ2-3; TRBD1 aligns across 7 bases. The clonotype was recovered from a man aged 40-49 years in good health and CMV-seronegative. The CDR3 region has the DNA TGTGCCAGCTCCCTGACAGGGCCCACAGATACGCAGTATTTT. Amino acids: CASSLTGPTDTQYF. Full variable domain (remainder filled in from reference TRBV18 and TRBJ2-3): NAGVMQNPRHLVRRRGQEARLRCSPMKGHSHVYWYRQLPEEGLKFMVYLQKENIIDESGMPKERFSAEFPKEGPSILRIQQVVRGDSAAYFCASSLTGPTDTQYFGPGTRLTVL.